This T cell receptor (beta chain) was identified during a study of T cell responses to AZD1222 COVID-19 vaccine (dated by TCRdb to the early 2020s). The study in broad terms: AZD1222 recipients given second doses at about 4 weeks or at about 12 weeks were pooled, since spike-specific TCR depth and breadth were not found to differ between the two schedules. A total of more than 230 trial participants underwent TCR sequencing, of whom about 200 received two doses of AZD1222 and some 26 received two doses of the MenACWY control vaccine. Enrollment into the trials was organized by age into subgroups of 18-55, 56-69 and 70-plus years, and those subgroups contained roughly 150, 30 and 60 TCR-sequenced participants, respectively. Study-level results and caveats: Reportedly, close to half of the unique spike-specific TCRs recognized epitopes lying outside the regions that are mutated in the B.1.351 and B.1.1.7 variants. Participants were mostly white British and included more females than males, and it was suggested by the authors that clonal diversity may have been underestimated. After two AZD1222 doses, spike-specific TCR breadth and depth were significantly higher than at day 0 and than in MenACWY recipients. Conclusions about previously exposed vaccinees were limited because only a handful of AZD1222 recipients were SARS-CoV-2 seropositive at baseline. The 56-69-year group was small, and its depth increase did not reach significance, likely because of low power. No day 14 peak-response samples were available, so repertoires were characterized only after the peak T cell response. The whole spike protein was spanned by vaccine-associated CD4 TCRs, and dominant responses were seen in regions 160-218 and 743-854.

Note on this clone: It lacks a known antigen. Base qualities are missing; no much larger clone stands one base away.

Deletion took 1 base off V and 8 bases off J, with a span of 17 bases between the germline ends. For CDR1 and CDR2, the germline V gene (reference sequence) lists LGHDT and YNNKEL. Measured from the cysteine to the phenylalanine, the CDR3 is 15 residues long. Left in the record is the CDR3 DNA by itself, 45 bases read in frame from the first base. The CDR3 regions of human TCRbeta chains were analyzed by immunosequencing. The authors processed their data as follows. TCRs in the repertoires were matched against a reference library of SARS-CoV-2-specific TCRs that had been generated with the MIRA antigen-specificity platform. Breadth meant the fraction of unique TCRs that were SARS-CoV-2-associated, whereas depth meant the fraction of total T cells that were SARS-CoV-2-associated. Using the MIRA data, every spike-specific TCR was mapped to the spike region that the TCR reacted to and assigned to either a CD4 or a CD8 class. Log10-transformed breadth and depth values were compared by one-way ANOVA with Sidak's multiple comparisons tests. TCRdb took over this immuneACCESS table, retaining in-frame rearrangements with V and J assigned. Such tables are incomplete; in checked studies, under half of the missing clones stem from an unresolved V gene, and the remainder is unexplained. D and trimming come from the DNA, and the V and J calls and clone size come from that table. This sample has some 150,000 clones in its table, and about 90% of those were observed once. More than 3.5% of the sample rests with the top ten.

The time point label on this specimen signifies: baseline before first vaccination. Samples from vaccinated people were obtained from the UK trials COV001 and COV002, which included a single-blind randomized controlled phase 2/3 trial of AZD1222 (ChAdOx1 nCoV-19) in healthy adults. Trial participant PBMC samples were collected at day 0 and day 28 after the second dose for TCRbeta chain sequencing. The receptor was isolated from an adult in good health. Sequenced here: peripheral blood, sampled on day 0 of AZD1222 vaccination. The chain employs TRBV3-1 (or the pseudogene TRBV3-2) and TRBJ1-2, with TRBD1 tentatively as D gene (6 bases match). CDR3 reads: CASSQGTAHFGGYTF. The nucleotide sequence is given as TGTGCCAGCAGCCAAGGGACAGCCCATTTCGGCGGCTACACCTTC.